One and the same sample provided the 9 T cell receptor beta chains below, sequenced in a study of T-cell memory formation after mild COVID-19. Using its own MiXCR run on the 5' RACE reads, TCRdb lists one record per CDR3 protein. The sample records some 150,000 distinct CDR3 sequences, under 30% being singletons. Input material: PBMCs or a T cell subset sorted from them (not recorded which). These receptors were collected from an adult woman who had mild COVID-19 (a few samples of this study predate the infection). Cell type and time point are not known.

The chain uses TRBV19 and TRBJ1-5, with 7 bases that match TRBD1. The CDR3 covers 12 residues. Germline V CDR1 and CDR2: LNHDA, SQIVND (reference sequence). The trim removed 6 bases at V and 4 bases at J, leaving 0 bases unmatched. The CDR3 protein is CASRTGNQPQHF. The CDR3 coding sequence is TGTGCCAGTAGGACAGGGAATCAGCCCCAGCATTTT.

A few counts support this clonotype. The chain uses TRBV7-9 and TRBJ2-3; D is ambiguous. The CDR3 loop spans 13 amino acids. Trimming stripped 3 bases from V and 1 base from J, with 5 bases between. The germline V gene encodes CDR1 SEHNR and CDR2 FQNEAQ (reference sequence). CDR3 in amino acids: CASSFTRTDTQYF. In DNA, the CDR3 is TGTGCCAGCAGCTTTACCCGCACAGATACGCAGTATTTT.

The chain couples TRBV9 to TRBJ2-1; 10 positions match TRBD2. Germline-derived CDR1 and CDR2 are SGDLS and YYNGEE. The CDR3 has 16 amino acids. Unmatched junction bases numbered 3, after V lost 3 bases and J lost 0 bases. The DNA of the CDR3 is TGTGCCAGCAGCGCTAGCGGGAGTAGCTCCTACAATGAGCAGTTCTTC. Amino acid sequence: CASSASGSSSYNEQFF.

This clonotype has a handful of counts. The CDR3, as DNA: TGCAGTGCTAGAGAAGACTACGAGCAGTACTTC. It yields the protein CSAREDYEQYF. The V and J genes are TRBV20-1 and TRBJ2-7; D remains ambiguous. Per germline, CDR1 DFQATT and CDR2 SNEGSKA (reference sequence). Deletions cut 0 bases from V and 3 bases from J, with 3 bases between. This CDR3 region has 11 residues.

This clonotype was recorded at least ten times. V usage is TRBV6-2 or TRBV6-3 and J usage is TRBJ2-2; D unresolved. CDR1 MNHEY and CDR2 SVGEGT come from the germline V gene. The ends were cut back, 0 bases at V and 5 bases at J, with 10 bases in the middle. CDR3 length: 15 amino acids. CDR3 residues: CASSYSGQTTGELFF. CDR3 DNA: TGTGCCAGCAGTTACTCAGGGCAGACGACCGGGGAGCTGTTTTTT.

This clonotype is a singleton in its sample. J is TRBJ1-5 and V is TRBV9; D may be TRBD1 (6 bases). CDR1 is SGDLS, CDR2 YYNGEE, per germline. This CDR3 contains 14 residues. V lost 0 bases to trimming and J lost 5 bases, with 9 bases between them. The CDR3 DNA is TGTGCCAGCAGCGTAGATGGGGGCTATCAGCCCCAGCATTTT. Its translation: CASSVDGGYQPQHF.

The chain carries TRBV20-1 and TRBJ2-7; a possible D gene is TRBD2 (5 bases). Trimming removed 0 bases at V and 2 bases at J, with 11 bases between. This CDR3 is built from 14 residues. Germline V lookup: CDR1 DFQATT, CDR2 SNEGSKA (reference sequence). CDR3 sequence (DNA): TGCAGTGCTAGAGACCCACTGGGAGCCTACGAGCAGTACTTC. Its protein product is CSARDPLGAYEQYF.

V is TRBV27 and J is TRBJ2-5; no reliable D call. The length of the CDR3 is 14 residues. The germline CDR1 and CDR2 sequences are MNHEY and SMNVEV (reference sequence). V lost 5 bases, J lost 1 base, and 11 bases lay in between. CDR3 in amino acids: CASSLGPFQETQYF. CDR3 in DNA: TGTGCCAGCAGTCTCGGGCCTTTCCAAGAGACCCAGTACTTC.

This clonotype was seen only a few times. The chain couples TRBV7-8 to TRBJ2-3, with TRBD1 matching over 8 bases. J lost 2 bases, V lost 4 bases, and 8 bases had no gene match. This CDR3 has 16 amino acids. Per germline, CDR1 SGHVS and CDR2 FQNEAQ. The CDR3: CASSSDRVEITDTQYF. In nucleotides, the CDR3 is TGTGCCAGCAGCTCGGACAGGGTGGAGATCACAGATACGCAGTATTTT. The full variable domain, in which reference TRBV7-8 and TRBJ2-3 provide the parts outside the CDR3, is GAGVSQSPRYKVAKRGQDVALRCDPISGHVSLFWYQQALGQGPEFLTYFQNEAQLDKSGLPSDRFFAERPEGSVSTLKIQRTQQEDSAVYLCASSSDRVEITDTQYFGPGTRLTVL.